This TCR beta chain comes out of a study of early T cells in non-severe SARS-CoV-2 infection. The CDR3 totals 14 residues. CDR1 is MDHEN and CDR2 is SYDVKM in the germline V gene. V was pared by 11 bases and J by 7 bases, with 14 bases of the junction left unmatched. As part of library construction, unique molecular identifiers were attached to individual cDNA molecules. MiXCR, applied by TCRdb to the 5' RACE reads, yields one record per CDR3 protein. The sample lists around 40,000 distinct CDR3 sequences, 4.5% to 7.5% occurring once. This clonotype was seen a few times. This sequence was found in an adult who was a healthcare worker with PCR-confirmed SARS-CoV-2 infection or an uninfected control (not recorded which). The sequenced sample was whole blood. The chain employs TRBV28 and TRBJ2-1; 7 nucleotides line up with TRBD2. CDR3: CASRGGGSKNEQFF. The CDR3 nucleotides read TGTGCCTCCCGGGGTGGCGGGAGTAAAAATGAGCAGTTCTTC.